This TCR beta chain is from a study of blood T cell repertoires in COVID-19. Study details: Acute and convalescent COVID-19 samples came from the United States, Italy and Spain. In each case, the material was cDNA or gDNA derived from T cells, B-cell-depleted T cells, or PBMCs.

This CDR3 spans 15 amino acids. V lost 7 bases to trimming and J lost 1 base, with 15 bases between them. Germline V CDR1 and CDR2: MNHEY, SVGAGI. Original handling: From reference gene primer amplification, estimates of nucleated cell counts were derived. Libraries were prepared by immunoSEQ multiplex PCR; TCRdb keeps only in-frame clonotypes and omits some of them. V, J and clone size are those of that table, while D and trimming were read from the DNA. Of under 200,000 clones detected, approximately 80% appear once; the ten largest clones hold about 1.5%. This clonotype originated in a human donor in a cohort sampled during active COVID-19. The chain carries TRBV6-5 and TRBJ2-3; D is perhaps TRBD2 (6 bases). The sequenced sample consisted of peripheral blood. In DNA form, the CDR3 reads TGTGCCAGCACCCTCCGACTAGGCGGCACAGATACGCAGTATTTT. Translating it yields CASTLRLGGTDTQYF.